This T cell receptor (beta chain) emerged from a study of human T cells and chemical hapten exposure listed by TCRdb under 2021. A note on the overall study: The libraries were sequenced as a pool, and the TCR yield per sample differed mostly because of small variations in library volumes within the pool. Peripheral blood TCR repertoire changes were tracked in vivo in alopecia patients during primary and secondary sensitization to the hapten diphenylcyclopropenone (DPC). Each blood RNA sample was used to sequence both TCR alpha and TCR beta chains.

Total RNA was isolated from unfractionated whole blood collected in Tempus Blood RNA tubes. About 5 healthy volunteers served as TCR sequencing controls and were bled at day 0, 2 weeks and 6 weeks. Spanning cysteine to phenylalanine, the CDR3 consists of 13 amino acids. Only CDR3 DNA remains: 39 bases, in frame from the first base. As to this clonotype: The antigen it recognizes is unknown. A read error may produce the germline difference seen at one junction end.

Library preparation employed 5' RACE. Data came from an Illumina MiSeq. During library preparation, unique molecular identifiers were attached to individual cDNA molecules so that TCRs could be counted quantitatively and reproducibly. On the study's bioinformatics: Samples had a median of around 92,000 TCRs, with a range from roughly 23,224 to 700,000. V, J and CDR3 annotation of the TCR reads was carried out using the Decombinator software suite. To make PS versus PT1 abundance plots, every sample was subsampled to the same number of TCRs (28,000). Expanded TCRs were defined as absent before sensitization and observed at least eight times at the 2-week time point. The public reads were run again by TCRdb, first through fastp at Q25 and then through MiXCR, and only productive beta chains were kept. Each entry merges the rows of one CDR3 protein and shows their most common DNA and genes. TCRdb's processing, not the authors' own work, is the source of the V and J calls. Recorded for this sample are tens of thousands of distinct CDR3 sequences; approximately 8% of them occurred a single time. Approximately 2.5% of the sample is held by the ten biggest clonotypes.

The study at large found these results: Repeated subsampling changed both the strength of the expansion versus patch-test correlation and the threshold at which the correlation became significant. DPC sensitization did not change how many TCRs were above 1 in 1000 frequency, and no evidence was found of alterations in global repertoire structure.

This TCR came from a male donor in good health. Rearrangement joined TRBV12-3 or TRBV12-4 to TRBJ1-2; 9 nucleotides in the junction match TRBD1. The DNA sequence is as follows: TGTGCCAGTAGTCTCACAGGGGGCTATGGCGACACCTTC. Its protein is CASSLTGGYGDTF.